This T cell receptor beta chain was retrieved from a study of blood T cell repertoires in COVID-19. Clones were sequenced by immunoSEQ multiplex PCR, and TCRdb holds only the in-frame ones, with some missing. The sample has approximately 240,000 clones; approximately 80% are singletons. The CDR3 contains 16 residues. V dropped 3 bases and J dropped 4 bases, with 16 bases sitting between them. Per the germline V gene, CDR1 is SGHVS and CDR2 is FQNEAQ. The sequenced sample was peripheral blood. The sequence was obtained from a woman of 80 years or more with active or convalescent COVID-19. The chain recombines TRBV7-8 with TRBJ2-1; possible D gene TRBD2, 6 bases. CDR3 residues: CASSFQAGAAYNEQFF. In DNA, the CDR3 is TGTGCCAGCAGCTTCCAAGCGGGCGCCGCTTACAATGAGCAGTTCTTC. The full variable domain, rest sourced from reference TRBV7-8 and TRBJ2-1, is GAGVSQSPRYKVAKRGQDVALRCDPISGHVSLFWYQQALGQGPEFLTYFQNEAQLDKSGLPSDRFFAERPEGSVSTLKIQRTQQEDSAVYLCASSFQAGAAYNEQFFGPGTRLTVL.